This entry is about one TCR beta chain. Its antigen remains unidentified. Germline CDR1 is SGHAT and CDR2 is FQNNGV. The junction had 4 bases not matched to a gene; V was cut back by 0 bases and J by 5 bases. This CDR3 spans 15 amino acids. Produced via immunoSEQ multiplex PCR; TCRdb's table is partial and in-frame only. This table holds tens of thousands of clones, 83% found once. The sample originates from a study of OX40 agonist ivuxolimab in advanced cancers. Study at large: Patients enrolled in dose escalation were diagnosed with hepatocellular carcinoma, melanoma, renal cell or head and neck cancer.

Regarding the study as a whole: Nonresponders, in some cases, also had low normalized T-cell clonal expansion. Clones of CD4+ and CD8+ blood T cells grew by week 6 at doses of 0.1 to 3.0 mg/kg. Averaging showed that CD8+ T cells had more expanded clones than CD4+ did.

V is TRBV11-2 and J is TRBJ2-7, with TRBD1 identical over 10 bases. The receptor was isolated from an adult with an advanced solid tumor such as melanoma, head and neck, liver or kidney cancer. The sequencing here drew on CD4+ or CD8+ T cells sorted from blood, taken in a trial of the OX40 agonist ivuxolimab. Written as DNA, the CDR3 is TGTGCCAGCAGCTTAGACCGGGACAGGGGACACGAGCAGTACTTC. This sequence encodes CASSLDRDRGHEQYF.